This TCR beta chain was found in a study of Graves' ophthalmopathy and Graves' hyperthyroidism. V lost 8 bases to trimming and J lost 2 bases, with 0 bases between them. Germline CDR1 is SNHLY and CDR2 is FYNNEI. This CDR3 spans 9 amino acids. The study amplified TCR beta CDR3 regions using RNA transcripts. First-round RT-PCR employed HTBI primers, with a second-round multiplex PCR after it. TCRdb fed the multiplex PCR reads into MiXCR, producing one record per CDR3 protein. This sample has about 600,000 distinct CDR3 sequences, with about 35% found just once. About this clonotype: This may stem from a read error, because a much larger clone lies one nucleotide away.

This chain links TRBV2 with TRBJ2-5; D uncertain. The clonotype was recovered from an adult man with Graves' hyperthyroidism. The sequenced sample consisted of peripheral blood or thyroid tissue (not recorded which). In nucleotides, the CDR3 is TGTGCCAGCCAAGAGACCCAGTACTTC. Its translation is CASQETQYF.